This is a list of T cell receptor beta chains from one sample in a study of identical twins. TCRdb independently ran MiXCR on the 5' RACE reads; one entry per CDR3 protein. This sample has 500,000 to 600,000 distinct CDR3 sequences, with approximately 22% found just once. The sample was also reused in another study, on T cells expressing NK-cell markers.

The sequencing sample was made of CD4+ T cells sorted from blood. All receptors come from a woman in her late teens or twenties in good health. Each CDR3 is given with its conserved first and last residue. Each record gives: J gene, V gene, clone size, CDR3 length, CDR3 protein. Rows give clone size only sometimes, using once, few, many, or a class for an expanded clone.

>TRBJ2-1|TRBV5-1|.|13
CASSLESHNEQFF
>TRBJ1-2|TRBV10-3|few|14
CAISATEANYGYTF
>TRBJ2-1|TRBV5-8|.|15
CASSSGLARDNEQFF
>TRBJ1-1|TRBV6-1|many|18
CASSEYWRSGTKNTEAFF
>TRBJ1-1|TRBV10-1|few|13
CASRSDGDTEAFF
>TRBJ2-1|TRBV20-1|.|14
CSAELAGGHNEQFF
>TRBJ1-2|TRBV7-2|.|15
CASSLERASFYGYTF
>TRBJ2-3|TRBV20-1|.|13
CSAIRPGTDTQYF
>TRBJ1-1|TRBV4-2|many|15
CASVRDTAGSTEAFF
>TRBJ2-3|TRBV9|few|14
CASSVDQPTDTQYF
>TRBJ2-4|TRBV9|few|13
CASSLGVQGIQYF
>TRBJ2-1|TRBV14|many|11
CASSRHNEQFF
>TRBJ2-1|TRBV20-1|few|19
CSATILAGGGAHSYNEQFF
>TRBJ2-3|TRBV20-1|many|14
CSAETSGGTDTQYF
>TRBJ2-7|TRBV5-1|.|15
CASSLAGDGSYEQYF
>TRBJ1-2|TRBV20-1|few|15
CSAHLQGAENYGYTF
>TRBJ2-7|TRBV20-1|.|12
CSAGDRPYEQYF
>TRBJ2-1|TRBV6-2/TRBV6-3|few|19
CASSYSNTLSGGTYNEQFF
>TRBJ2-7|TRBV20-1|few|11
CSARVGAEQYF
>TRBJ2-7|TRBV7-9|.|13
CASNQQGSGGQYF
>TRBJ2-3|TRBV5-6|.|13
CAISSRGTYTQYF
>TRBJ2-1|TRBV24-1|.|12
CATGGSGNEQFF
>TRBJ1-2|TRBV29-1|few|14
CSVEEGGGYGGYTF
>TRBJ2-3|TRBV9|few|15
CASSVAPSSTDTQYF
>TRBJ2-3|TRBV7-3|few|16
CASSRGAGTSTDTQYF
>TRBJ1-4|TRBV20-1|many|13
CSARESINEKLFF
>TRBJ1-1|TRBV21-1|few|16
CASSKEREGLGTEAFF
>TRBJ2-1|TRBV7-3|few|15
CASSSRTTLRNEQFF
>TRBJ1-1|TRBV5-1|many|15
CASSSLSGKNTEAFF
>TRBJ2-7|TRBV7-8|few|14
CASSPGQTLYEQYF
>TRBJ1-2|TRBV20-1|.|13
CSAGGRGRAGYTF
>TRBJ2-1|TRBV12-3/TRBV12-4|once|17
CASSSTTGQRSYNEQFF
>TRBJ1-1|TRBV20-1|many|15
CSATPPTGRNTEAFF
>TRBJ2-7|TRBV6-2/TRBV6-3|many|16
CASSYMVRLNYYEQYF
>TRBJ2-1|TRBV20-1|.|14
CSARHPRLAPEQFF
>TRBJ2-2|TRBV4-1|many|17
CASSQVAGPTNTGELFF
>TRBJ2-3|TRBV29-1|many|15
CSVRGPQGSTDTQYF